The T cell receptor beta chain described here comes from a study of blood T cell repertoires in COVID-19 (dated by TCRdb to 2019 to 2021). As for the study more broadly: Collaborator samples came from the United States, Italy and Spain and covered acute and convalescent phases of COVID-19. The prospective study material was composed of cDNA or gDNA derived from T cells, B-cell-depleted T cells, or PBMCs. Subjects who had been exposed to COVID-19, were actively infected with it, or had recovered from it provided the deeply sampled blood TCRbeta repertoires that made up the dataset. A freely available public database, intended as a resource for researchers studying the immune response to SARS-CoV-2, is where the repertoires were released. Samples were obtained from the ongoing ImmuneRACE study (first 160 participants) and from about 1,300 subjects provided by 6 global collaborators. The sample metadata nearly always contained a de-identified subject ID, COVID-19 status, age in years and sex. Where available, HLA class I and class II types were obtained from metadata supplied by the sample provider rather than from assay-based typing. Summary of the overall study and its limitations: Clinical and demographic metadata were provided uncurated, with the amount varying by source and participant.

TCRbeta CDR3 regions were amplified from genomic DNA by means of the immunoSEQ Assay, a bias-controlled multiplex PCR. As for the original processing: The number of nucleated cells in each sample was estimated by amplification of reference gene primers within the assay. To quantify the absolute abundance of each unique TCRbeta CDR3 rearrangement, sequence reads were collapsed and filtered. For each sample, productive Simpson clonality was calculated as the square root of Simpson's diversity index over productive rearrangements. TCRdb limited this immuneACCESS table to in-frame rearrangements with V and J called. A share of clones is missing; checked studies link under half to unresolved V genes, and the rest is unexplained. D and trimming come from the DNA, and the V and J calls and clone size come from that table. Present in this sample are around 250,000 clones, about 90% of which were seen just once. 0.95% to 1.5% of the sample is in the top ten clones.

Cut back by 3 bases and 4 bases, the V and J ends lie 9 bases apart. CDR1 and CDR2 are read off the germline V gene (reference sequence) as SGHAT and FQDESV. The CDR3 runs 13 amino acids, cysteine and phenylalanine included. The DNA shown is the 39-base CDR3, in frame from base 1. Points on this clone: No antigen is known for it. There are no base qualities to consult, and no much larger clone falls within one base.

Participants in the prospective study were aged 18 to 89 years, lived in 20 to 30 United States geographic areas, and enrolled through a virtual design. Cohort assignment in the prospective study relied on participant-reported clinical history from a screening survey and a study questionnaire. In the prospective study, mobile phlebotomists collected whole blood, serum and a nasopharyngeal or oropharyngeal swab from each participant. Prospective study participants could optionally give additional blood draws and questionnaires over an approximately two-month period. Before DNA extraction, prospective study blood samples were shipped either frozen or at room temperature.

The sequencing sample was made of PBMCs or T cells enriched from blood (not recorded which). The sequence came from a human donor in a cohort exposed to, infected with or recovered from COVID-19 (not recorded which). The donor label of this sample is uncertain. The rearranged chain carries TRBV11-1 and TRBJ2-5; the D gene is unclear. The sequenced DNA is TGTGCCAGCAGCTTGGAGACCGGAGAGACCCAGTACTTC. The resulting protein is CASSLETGETQYF.